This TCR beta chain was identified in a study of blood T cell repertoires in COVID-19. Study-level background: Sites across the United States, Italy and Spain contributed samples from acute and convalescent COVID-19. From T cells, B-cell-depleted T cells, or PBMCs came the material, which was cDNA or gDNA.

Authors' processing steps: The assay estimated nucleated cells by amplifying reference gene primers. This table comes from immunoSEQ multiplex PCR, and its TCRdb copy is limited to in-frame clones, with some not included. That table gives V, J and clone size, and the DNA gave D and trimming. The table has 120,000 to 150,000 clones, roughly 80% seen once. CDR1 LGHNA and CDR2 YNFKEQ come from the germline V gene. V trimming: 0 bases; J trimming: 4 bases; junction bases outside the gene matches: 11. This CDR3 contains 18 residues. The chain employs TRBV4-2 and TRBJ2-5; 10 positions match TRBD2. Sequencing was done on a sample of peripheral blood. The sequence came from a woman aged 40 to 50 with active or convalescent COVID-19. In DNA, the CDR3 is TGTGCCAGCAGCCAAGAGGCGAGCGGGGGGGCAAGTGTAGAGACCCAGTACTTC. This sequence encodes CASSQEASGGASVETQYF.